This passage covers 9 T cell receptor beta chains from one sample sequenced in a study of T cells in narcolepsy. This table comes from immunoSEQ multiplex PCR, and its TCRdb copy is limited to in-frame clones, with some not included. The sample has over 25,000 clones; 79% are singletons. Material for sequencing was memory (CD45RA-) CD4+ T cells from blood. Receptor source: a human donor in good health.

This clone was observed a handful of times. The V and J genes are TRBV7-3 and TRBJ2-7, with D unresolved. This CDR3 comprises 15 residues. V dropped 2 bases and J dropped 6 bases, with 17 bases sitting between them. Per germline, CDR1 SGHTA and CDR2 FQGTGA. CDR3 loop: CASSLEGSTPREQYF. In nucleotides, the CDR3 is TGTGCCAGCAGCTTAGAAGGGTCCACGCCTCGCGAGCAGTACTTC.

The chain is built from TRBV14 and TRBJ1-1; D gene unclear. This CDR3 is 14 amino acids long. Between the trimmed V and J ends, which lost 4 bases and 2 bases, there was a span of 11 bases. Germline V gives CDR1 SGHDN, CDR2 FVKESK. Here the CDR3 DNA reads TGTGCCAGCAGCCGTGGGAGCTTAAACACTGAAGCTTTCTTT. This sequence encodes CASSRGSLNTEAFF.

The rearrangement joins TRBV29-1 to TRBJ2-1, with a tentative D call TRBD2 (6 bases). The CDR3 contains 13 residues. Trimming pared 2 bases from V and 6 bases from J, leaving 11 bases between. The germline V gene encodes CDR1 SQVTM and CDR2 ANQGSEA. The CDR3 spells CSVERTTVNEQFF. The CDR3, as DNA: TGCAGCGTTGAACGGACTACGGTCAATGAGCAGTTCTTC.

The chain employs TRBV7-7 and TRBJ2-5; D assignment may be TRBD1 or TRBD2 (7 bases each). Germline lookup yields CDR1 SSHAT and CDR2 FNYEAQ (reference sequence). CDR3 length equals 17 residues. The V end lost 0 bases, the J end lost 5 bases, and 19 bases lay between the germline ends. CDR3 amino acids: CASSLAAGVTGLETQYF. The CDR3, as DNA: TGTGCCAGCAGCTTAGCGGCGGGGGTGACAGGGTTGGAGACCCAGTACTTC.

This clone was seen a single time. The chain combines TRBV7-2 with TRBJ2-7; perhaps TRBD1 as D (6 bases). Between the trimmed V and J ends, which lost 5 bases and 6 bases, there was a span of 17 bases. CDR3 length equals 14 residues. Germline V gene data show CDR1 as SGHTA and CDR2 as FQGNSA. The CDR3 DNA is TGTGCCAGCAGCCCGGACAGTGGGTTCGGCGAGCAGTACTTC. Its protein product is CASSPDSGFGEQYF.

This clone appeared a few times. The V gene is TRBV6-6, the J gene TRBJ2-2; D not certain. Trimming removed 7 bases from V and 5 bases from J, with 5 bases in between. This CDR3 has 11 residues. Per germline, CDR1 MNHNY and CDR2 SVGAGI (reference sequence). The CDR3, as DNA: TGTGCCAGCACTACGACCGGGGAGCTGTTTTTT. Translation gives CASTTTGELFF.

A few counts support this clone. This chain connects TRBV10-1 to TRBJ1-4; the D is unclear. The germline CDR1 and CDR2 sequences are WNHNN and SYGVQD (reference sequence). CDR3 size: 13 residues. Trimming took off 6 bases at V and 8 bases at J, with 13 bases between the two ends. The CDR3 DNA reads as TGCGCCAGCAGGGAATCGGAAATGGAAAAACTGTTTTTT. This gives the protein CASRESEMEKLFF.

The chain carries TRBV5-6 and TRBJ2-1; the match to TRBD1 covers 7 bases. The junction had 13 bases not matched to a gene; V was cut back by 4 bases and J by 12 bases. The germline V gene has CDR1 SGHDT and CDR2 YYEEEE. CDR3 size: 14 residues. The CDR3 protein is CASSRGEGASRQFF. DNA of the CDR3: TGTGCCAGCAGCCGCGGCGAGGGGGCTAGTAGGCAGTTCTTC.

This clone was observed a few times. The V and J genes are TRBV7-3 and TRBJ1-1; D gene ambiguous. The CDR3 has 13 residues. Trimming shortened V by 2 bases and J by 1 base, and 5 bases separated the two germline ends. Germline CDR1 is SGHTA and CDR2 is FQGTGA. CDR3 region: CASSLAQNTEAFF. The CDR3 DNA reads TGTGCCAGCAGCTTAGCACAGAACACTGAAGCTTTCTTT.